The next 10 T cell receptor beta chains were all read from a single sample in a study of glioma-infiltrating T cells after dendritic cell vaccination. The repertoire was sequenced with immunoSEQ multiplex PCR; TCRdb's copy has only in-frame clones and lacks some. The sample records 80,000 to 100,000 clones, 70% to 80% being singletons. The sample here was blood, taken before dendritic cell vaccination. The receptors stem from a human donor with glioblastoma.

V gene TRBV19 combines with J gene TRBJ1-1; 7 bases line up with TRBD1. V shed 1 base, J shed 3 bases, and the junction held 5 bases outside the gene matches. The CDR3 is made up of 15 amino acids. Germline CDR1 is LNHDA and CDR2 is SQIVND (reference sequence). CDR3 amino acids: CASSIAPTGDTEAFF. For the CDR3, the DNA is TGTGCCAGTAGTATAGCCCCCACAGGGGACACTGAAGCTTTCTTT.

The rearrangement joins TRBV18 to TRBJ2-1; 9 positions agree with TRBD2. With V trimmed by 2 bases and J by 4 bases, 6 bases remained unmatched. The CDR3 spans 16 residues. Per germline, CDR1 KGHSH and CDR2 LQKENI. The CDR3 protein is CASSPGVSGGYNEQFF. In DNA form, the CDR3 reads TGTGCCAGCTCACCAGGGGTAAGCGGGGGGTACAATGAGCAGTTCTTC.

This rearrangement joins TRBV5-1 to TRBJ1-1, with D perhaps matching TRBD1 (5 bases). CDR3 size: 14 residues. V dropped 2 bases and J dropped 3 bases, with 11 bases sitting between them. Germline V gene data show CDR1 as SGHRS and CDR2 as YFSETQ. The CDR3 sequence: CASSFGGRDTEAFF. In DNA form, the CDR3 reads TGCGCCAGCAGCTTCGGGGGGAGGGACACTGAAGCTTTCTTT.

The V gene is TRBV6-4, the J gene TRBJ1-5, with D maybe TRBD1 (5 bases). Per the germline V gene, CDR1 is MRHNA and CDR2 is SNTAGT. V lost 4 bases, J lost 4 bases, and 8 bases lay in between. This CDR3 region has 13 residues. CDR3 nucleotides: TGTGCCAGCAGTGCTGACAGAAATCAGCCCCAGCATTTT. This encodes CASSADRNQPQHF.

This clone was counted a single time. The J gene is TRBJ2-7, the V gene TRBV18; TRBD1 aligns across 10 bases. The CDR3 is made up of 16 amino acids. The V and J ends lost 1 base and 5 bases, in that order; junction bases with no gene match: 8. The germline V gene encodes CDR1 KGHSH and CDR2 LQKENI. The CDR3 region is CASSPRSGQGWNEQYF. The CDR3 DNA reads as TGTGCCAGCTCACCACGGTCGGGACAGGGGTGGAACGAGCAGTACTTC.

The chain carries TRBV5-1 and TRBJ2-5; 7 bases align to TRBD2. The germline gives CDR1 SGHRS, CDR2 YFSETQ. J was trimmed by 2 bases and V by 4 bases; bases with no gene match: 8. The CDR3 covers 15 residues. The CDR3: CASSPGGTTQETQYF. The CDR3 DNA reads TGCGCCAGCAGCCCTGGAGGGACTACTCAAGAGACCCAGTACTTC.

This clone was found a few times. For the CDR3, the DNA is TGCGCCAGCAGGCCCCTGGGCCCCCGCCAAGAGACCCAGTACTTC. Its protein is CASRPLGPRQETQYF. The chain couples TRBV5-1 to TRBJ2-5; D gene unclear. V was trimmed by 5 bases and J by 1 base, leaving 15 bases between them. CDR3 size: 15 residues. Germline CDR1 and CDR2: SGHRS and YFSETQ.

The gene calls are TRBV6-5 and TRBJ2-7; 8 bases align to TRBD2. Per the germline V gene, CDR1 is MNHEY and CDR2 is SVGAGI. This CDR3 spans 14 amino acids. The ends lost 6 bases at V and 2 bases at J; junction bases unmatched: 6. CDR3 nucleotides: TGTGCCAGCAGGAGTAGCGGGGATGCCTACGAGCAGTACTTC. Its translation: CASRSSGDAYEQYF.

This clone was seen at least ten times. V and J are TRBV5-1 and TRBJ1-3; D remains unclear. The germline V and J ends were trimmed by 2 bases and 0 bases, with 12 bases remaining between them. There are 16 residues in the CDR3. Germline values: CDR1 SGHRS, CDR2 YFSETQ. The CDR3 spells CASSFDTGSSGNTIYF. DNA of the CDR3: TGCGCCAGCAGCTTTGACACCGGAAGCTCTGGAAACACCATATATTTT.

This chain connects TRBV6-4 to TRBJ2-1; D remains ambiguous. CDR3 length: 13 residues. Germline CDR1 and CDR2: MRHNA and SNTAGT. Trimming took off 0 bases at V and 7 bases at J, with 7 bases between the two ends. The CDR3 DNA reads TGTGCCAGCAGTGACTCGTCCCAGAATGAGCAGTTCTTC. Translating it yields CASSDSSQNEQFF.